This T cell receptor beta chain came from a study of beta chain features in type 1 diabetes. Points from the study as a whole: TCRB repertoires of naive, central memory and Treg cells appeared more similar among patients than among healthy donors. In every one of the four CD4+ subsets, TCRB CDR3s were moderately but significantly shorter in Type 1 diabetes patients. The question left open here concerned HLA type influencing TCRB rearrangement.

To note about this clone: Its antigen remains unknown.

V shed 0 bases and J shed 5 bases, with 7 bases lying between them. Germline assignment: CDR1 SGHTA and CDR2 FQGNSA. The CDR3 sequence is 13 residues long. Of the isolated RNA, all was reverse transcribed, and so the sequenced material was expressed TCRB transcripts. Produced via immunoSEQ multiplex PCR; TCRdb's table is partial and in-frame only. The table has 630,000 or so clones, 11% to 15% seen once. The chain carries TRBV7-2 and TRBJ2-5; no firm D call. The clonotype was recovered from a man aged 18 to 30 with type 1 diabetes. The sequenced sample consisted of naive CD4+ T cells from blood. The CDR3 loop is CASSLAFGETQYF. The DNA of the CDR3 is TGTGCCAGCAGCTTAGCCTTCGGGGAGACCCAGTACTTC.